These T cell receptor beta chains were read from a single sample in a study of monozygotic twins with inflammatory bowel disease. TCRdb derives one entry per CDR3 protein from the 5' RACE reads, leaving out DNA. The sample shows more than 300,000 distinct CDR3 sequences, and 5.5% to 6.5% sits with its ten largest clones. The sequencing sample was made of blood. The receptors shown here come from a human donor with ulcerative colitis or Crohn's disease, or a healthy co-twin of an affected twin (not recorded which). Each CDR3 is given with its conserved first and last residue.

TRBJ1-2,14,TRBV12-3/TRBV12-4,CASSFGRGGYGYTF
TRBJ1-5,15,TRBV9,CASSVGQGIDQPQHF
TRBJ2-7,15,TRBV29-1,CSVEGSTGEWNEQYF
TRBJ2-1,15,TRBV28,CASLPHSSSYNEQFF
TRBJ2-7,16,TRBV4-2,CASSQATHLPSYEQYF
TRBJ2-3,15,TRBV25-1,CASSAETGSTDTQYF
TRBJ2-7,12,TRBV20-1,CSAPVMAYEQYF
TRBJ1-1,15,TRBV5-1,CASSFTGTANTEAFF
TRBJ2-1,17,TRBV7-9,CASSSLGLAIGYNEQFF
TRBJ2-3,13,TRBV20-1,CSAPTSGGDTQYF
TRBJ1-3,14,TRBV20-1,CSAGDTSSGNTIYF
TRBJ2-5,17,TRBV4-3,CASSQDRWQGADETQYF
TRBJ2-7,15,TRBV7-2,CASSLNSHTTYEQYF
TRBJ2-3,14,TRBV20-1,CSARRAGGTDTQYF
TRBJ2-7,14,TRBV5-1,CASSPDGGDYEQYF
TRBJ2-4,15,TRBV20-1,CSARKAGGPKNIQYF
TRBJ1-1,13,TRBV27,CASSGSGPIGNFF
TRBJ1-2,15,TRBV18,CASSENREANYGYTF
TRBJ2-3,15,TRBV7-2,CASSARGPLPDTQYF
TRBJ2-3,12,TRBV6-2/TRBV6-3,CASSLGFDTQYF
TRBJ2-7,12,TRBV6-5,CASNSGSYEQYF
TRBJ2-7,16,TRBV28,CASSQPAGVALDEQYF
TRBJ2-2,14,TRBV5-1,CASSLDPSTGELFF
TRBJ2-2,12,TRBV6-6,CASREGAGELFF
TRBJ2-7,14,TRBV5-6,CASRILAGFGEQYF
TRBJ2-7,14,TRBV28,CASSLPLGAYEQYF
TRBJ1-1,16,TRBV7-9,CASSAGQGGGNTEAFF
TRBJ2-4,16,TRBV5-1,CASTSRPGDPKNIQYF
TRBJ2-1,12,TRBV7-2,CASSPNRVEQFF
TRBJ2-1,14,TRBV7-2,CASNVGGVYNEQFF
TRBJ1-3,12,TRBV29-1,CSVYGGGNTIYF
TRBJ2-5,16,TRBV7-7,CASSPGTSGVSVTQYF
TRBJ1-2,15,TRBV28,CASRTRQGAIAGYTF
TRBJ2-7,14,TRBV4-3,CASSQDWRGREQYF
TRBJ1-5,16,TRBV6-1,CASSQWTGRDYQPQHF
TRBJ2-2,12,TRBV7-7,CASSPGAPELFF
TRBJ1-5,15,TRBV7-2,CASSSRASGNQPQHF
TRBJ1-1,13,TRBV29-1,CSVEGQGFSEAFF
TRBJ2-7,16,TRBV5-1,CASSLGTSGRAYEQYF
TRBJ1-3,15,TRBV18,CASSPIQGEGNTIYF
TRBJ1-4,13,TRBV5-1,CASSSLPDEKLFF
TRBJ2-7,14,TRBV29-1,CSVETGGGYYEQYF
TRBJ2-2,13,TRBV12-3/TRBV12-4,CASSFSLAGELFF